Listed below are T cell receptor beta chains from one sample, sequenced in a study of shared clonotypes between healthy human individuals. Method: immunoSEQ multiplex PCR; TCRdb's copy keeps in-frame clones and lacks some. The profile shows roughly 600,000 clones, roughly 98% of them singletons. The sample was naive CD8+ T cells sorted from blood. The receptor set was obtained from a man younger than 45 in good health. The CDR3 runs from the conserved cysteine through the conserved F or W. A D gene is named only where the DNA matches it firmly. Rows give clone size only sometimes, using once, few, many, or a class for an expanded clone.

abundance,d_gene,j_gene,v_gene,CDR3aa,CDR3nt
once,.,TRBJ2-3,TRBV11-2,CASSLTDTQYF,TGTGCCAGCAGCCTAACCGATACGCAGTATTTT
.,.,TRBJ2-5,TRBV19,CASSIRFKGGETQYF,TGTGCCAGTAGTATTCGGTTCAAGGGGGGAGAGACCCAGTACTTC
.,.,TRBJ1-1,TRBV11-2,CASSLPRDWENTEAFF,TGTGCCAGCAGCTTACCCCGGGACTGGGAGAACACTGAAGCTTTCTTT
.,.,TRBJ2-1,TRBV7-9,CASSSDSSSYNEQFF,TGTGCCAGCAGCTCAGACAGTAGCTCCTACAATGAGCAGTTCTTC
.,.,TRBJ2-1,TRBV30,CAWSKGPPEQFF,TGTGCCTGGAGTAAAGGGCCCCCGGAGCAGTTCTTC
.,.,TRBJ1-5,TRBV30,CAWARGWNQPQHF,TGTGCCTGGGCCCGTGGTTGGAATCAGCCCCAGCATTTT
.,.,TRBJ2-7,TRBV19,CASSILLWYHEQYF,TGTGCCAGTAGTATCCTCCTCTGGTACCACGAGCAGTACTTC
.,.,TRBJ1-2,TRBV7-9,CASSLVGEARDYGYTF,TGTGCCAGCAGCTTAGTGGGGGAGGCGAGGGACTATGGCTACACCTTC
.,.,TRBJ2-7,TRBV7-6,CASSLSGYEQYF,TGTGCCAGCAGCTTAAGTGGGTACGAGCAGTACTTC
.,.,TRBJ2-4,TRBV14,CASSQRLWENIQYF,TGTGCCAGCAGCCAGCGATTGTGGGAAAACATTCAGTACTTC
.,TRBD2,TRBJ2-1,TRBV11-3,CASSPRLGEGPANEQFF,TGTGCCAGCAGCCCCCGATTGGGGGAGGGCCCGGCTAACGAGCAGTTCTTC
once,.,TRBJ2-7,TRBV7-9,CASSKEGLTYEQYF,TGTGCCAGCAGCAAAGAGGGACTCACCTACGAGCAGTACTTC
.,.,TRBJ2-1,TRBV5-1,CASSFSGLSYNEQFF,TGCGCCAGCAGCTTCAGTGGACTCTCCTACAATGAGCAGTTCTTC
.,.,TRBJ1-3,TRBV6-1,CASSDVGWTGNTIYF,TGTGCCAGCAGTGACGTCGGTTGGACTGGAAACACCATATATTTT
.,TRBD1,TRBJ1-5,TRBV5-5,CASSWTGTGVRQPQHF,TGTGCCAGCAGCTGGACCGGGACAGGAGTCAGGCAGCCCCAGCATTTT
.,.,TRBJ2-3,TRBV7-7,CASSRDRSDTQYF,TGTGCCAGCAGCCGCGACAGGTCAGATACGCAGTATTTT
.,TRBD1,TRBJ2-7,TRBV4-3,CASSQIRDSSYEQYF,TGCGCCAGCAGCCAAATCCGGGACAGCTCCTACGAGCAGTACTTC
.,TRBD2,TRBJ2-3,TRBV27,CASSLAGVVTDTQYF,TGTGCCAGCAGCCTAGCGGGAGTGGTCACAGATACGCAGTATTTT
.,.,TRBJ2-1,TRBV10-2,CASTEGAGEQFF,TGCGCCAGCACGGAGGGGGCAGGTGAGCAGTTCTTC
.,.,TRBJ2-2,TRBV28,CASIPEMRSQELFF,TGTGCCAGCATCCCGGAGATGCGGTCCCAGGAGCTGTTTTTT
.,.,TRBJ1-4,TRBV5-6,CASSLLETTNEKLFF,TGTGCCAGCAGCTTGTTGGAGACAACTAATGAAAAACTGTTTTTT
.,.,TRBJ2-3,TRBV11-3,CASSLSSNPADTQYF,TGTGCCAGCAGCCTCAGCTCCAACCCGGCAGATACGCAGTATTTT
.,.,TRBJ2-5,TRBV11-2,CASSLNNYGASRETQYF,TGTGCCAGCAGCTTAAACAATTACGGTGCATCAAGAGAAACCCAGTACTTC
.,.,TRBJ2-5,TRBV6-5,CASSFPGETETQYF,TGTGCCAGCAGTTTCCCGGGGGAGACGGAGACCCAGTACTTC